The T cell receptor beta chain under discussion was sequenced for a study of early stage breast cancer tumors. TCRdb keeps only in-frame clones here, not all; method: immunoSEQ multiplex PCR. The sample has fewer than 30,000 clones; more than 80% are singletons. V gave up 6 bases and J gave up 7 bases, with 12 bases separating them. The CDR3 loop spans 12 amino acids. CDR1 is SQVTM, CDR2 ANQGSEA, per germline. Sequenced input: blood. The chain links TRBV29-1 to TRBJ1-4; TRBD1 might be the D (6 bases). The source of this sequence is a person aged 55 to 75 with breast cancer. This CDR3 reads CSVQGQTEKLFF. The DNA of the CDR3 is TGCAGCGTCCAGGGGCAGACTGAAAAACTGTTTTTT.